The next 8 T cell receptor beta chains were all read from a single sample in a study of blood T cells in healthy people across ages. With a J-beta primer mix and a sample-barcoded 5' primer, a second PCR ran about 7 to 12 cycles. Each CDR3 protein is one row after TCRdb ran MiXCR on the 5' RACE reads. The profile covers fewer than 800,000 distinct CDR3 sequences, with under 25% appearing a single time and roughly 3.6% taken by the ten largest. The sample comprised blood. The origin of the receptors is a man in his 70s in good health.

The chain carries TRBV29-1 and TRBJ2-6; D remains unclear. This CDR3 is 12 amino acids long. From germline, CDR1 is SQVTM and CDR2 ANQGSEA. V was cut by 3 bases and J by 4 bases, with 4 bases left in between. The CDR3 spells CSVDPGANVLTF. CDR3 nucleotides: TGCAGCGTTGATCCCGGGGCCAACGTCCTGACTTTC.

DNA for the CDR3: TGTGCCAGCAGATCCGACAATTCCTACGAGCAGTACTTC. Translating gives CASRSDNSYEQYF. The chain combines TRBV27 with TRBJ2-7; no firm D call. V was cut by 6 bases and J by 1 base, with 10 bases left in between. Germline V CDR1 and CDR2: MNHEY, SMNVEV (reference sequence). The CDR3 has 13 residues.

A remark on this clonotype: Mismatch with germline at one junction end may stem from a read error. The J gene is TRBJ2-2, the V gene TRBV10-3; 10 bases align to TRBD2. The germline V gene encodes CDR1 ENHRY and CDR2 SYGVKD. The CDR3 consists of 14 residues. CDR3 bases: TGTGCCGCGGGGACTAGCGAGAACACCGGGGGGCTGTTTTTT. This codes for CAAGTSENTGGLFF.

This clonotype was seen only a few times. The chain is built from TRBV7-2 and TRBJ2-5; 9 bases fit TRBD1. CDR3 length: 15 amino acids. The V and J ends lost 5 bases and 3 bases, in that order; junction bases with no gene match: 7. Germline-derived CDR1 and CDR2 are SGHTA and FQGNSA. CDR3 sequence: CASSKYRDREETQYF. The CDR3 DNA reads as TGTGCCAGCAGCAAATACCGGGACAGGGAAGAGACCCAGTACTTC.

There are a few counts of this clonotype. The V gene is TRBV20-1, the J gene TRBJ2-5, with D unresolved. Germline CDR1 is DFQATT and CDR2 is SNEGSKA (reference sequence). Trimming shortened V by 5 bases and J by 5 bases, and 15 bases separated the two germline ends. The CDR3 covers 13 residues. Here the CDR3 DNA reads TGCAGTGCTCCCCAAATCCCTCGGGAGACCCAGTACTTC. Encoded protein: CSAPQIPRETQYF.

The chain has TRBV2 and TRBJ2-5; 11 bases match TRBD2. V shed 4 bases, J shed 5 bases, and the junction held 6 bases outside the gene matches. The CDR3 has 15 amino acids. CDR1 is SNHLY and CDR2 is FYNNEI in the germline V gene. The chain's CDR3 is CASSVLAGGFETQYF. Written as DNA, the CDR3 is TGTGCCAGCAGTGTTCTAGCGGGAGGCTTCGAGACCCAGTACTTC.

The V gene is TRBV3-1, the J gene TRBJ1-6; 7 bases are a match to TRBD1. The germline gives CDR1 LGHDT, CDR2 YNNKEL (reference sequence). J was trimmed by 7 bases and V by 5 bases; bases with no gene match: 8. The CDR3 is 15 residues long. The CDR3 nucleotides are TGTGCCAGCAGCTCGGGACAGCTATCAAATTCACCCCTCCACTTT. Encoded protein: CASSSGQLSNSPLHF.

This clonotype was counted ten times or more. The rearrangement uses TRBV7-2 and TRBJ1-5; D ambiguous. The CDR3 totals 14 residues. Germline CDR1 and CDR2: SGHTA and FQGNSA. V was pared by 5 bases and J by 4 bases, with 12 bases between. CDR3 residues: CASSQNLGNQPQHF. CDR3 DNA sequence: TGTGCCAGCAGCCAAAATTTAGGGAATCAGCCCCAGCATTTT.